Listed here are 26 T cell receptor beta chains from one sample, sequenced in a study of T cell responses to AZD1222 COVID-19 vaccine. TCRdb's table, derived via immunoSEQ multiplex PCR, lists solely in-frame clones and lacks some. The sample includes more than 150,000 clones, roughly 90% of them seen just once. Sample: peripheral blood, taken on day 0 of AZD1222 vaccination. The receptors stem from an adult in good health.

V usage is TRBV13 and J usage is TRBJ2-2; TRBD2 matches 7 bases. The CDR3 extends over 18 amino acids. The V and J ends lost 5 bases and 4 bases, in that order; junction bases with no gene match: 16. Germline V gives CDR1 PRHDT, CDR2 FYEKMQ (reference sequence). The CDR3 DNA reads TGTGCCAGCAGCCCTGTTGGCTTGCGGGCGGGGGTCACCGGGGAGCTGTTTTTT. Protein sequence: CASSPVGLRAGVTGELFF.

V and J are TRBV7-2 and TRBJ2-1; D not resolved. The germline gives CDR1 SGHTA, CDR2 FQGNSA. This CDR3 spans 18 amino acids. V lost 5 bases and J lost 1, with 21 bases in between. CDR3 in DNA: TGTGCCAGCAGCGTCAACCCGGATAAGCGATCTTCCTACAATGAGCAGTTCTTC. Encoded protein: CASSVNPDKRSSYNEQFF.

This clone was seen once. The chain links TRBV11-2 to TRBJ1-1; no definite D call. CDR3 length: 15 amino acids. Deletions cut 0 bases from V and 0 bases from J, with 8 bases between. Germline lookup yields CDR1 SGHAT and CDR2 FQNNGV. The CDR3 bases are TGTGCCAGCAGCTTAGAGGGATGGGTGAACACTGAAGCTTTCTTT. It codes for CASSLEGWVNTEAFF.

This chain joins TRBV7-3 and TRBJ2-3; D is unresolved. The CDR3 spans 14 residues. The ends were cut back, 1 base at V and 4 bases at J, with 9 bases in the middle. The V gene's germline CDR1 is SGHTA and CDR2 FQGTGA. DNA for the CDR3: TGTGCCAGCAGCTTAAGGCTGTCGCCAGATACGCAGTATTTT. Amino acid sequence: CASSLRLSPDTQYF.

The chain is built from TRBV4-1 and TRBJ1-2; tentatively, D is TRBD1 (5 bases). The V end was cut by 2 bases, the J end by 7 bases, with 17 bases between. The CDR3 covers 15 residues. Germline assignment: CDR1 MGHRA and CDR2 YSYEKL. The CDR3 loop is CASSQTGSLLSGYTF. The CDR3 nucleotides are TGCGCCAGCAGCCAAACAGGTTCCCTATTAAGTGGCTACACCTTC.

In this sample, this clone turned up once. The chain combines TRBV19 with TRBJ2-2, with D possibly TRBD1 on 6 matching bases. This CDR3 has 21 amino acids. In germline, CDR1 is LNHDA, CDR2 SQIVND (reference sequence). Trimming left V 5 bases short and J 3 bases short, with 31 bases between. The CDR3: CASSPQKVPGHFSRDTGELFF. DNA for the CDR3: TGTGCCAGTAGTCCCCAGAAAGTCCCGGGACATTTTTCCCGGGACACCGGGGAGCTGTTTTTT.

V gene TRBV12-3 or TRBV12-4 combines with J gene TRBJ2-7, with 7 bases aligning to TRBD2. Trimming cost V 7 bases and J 5 bases; bases outside gene matches: 5. The CDR3 totals 12 residues. The CDR3 loop reads CASTHGGDEQYF. The CDR3 DNA sequence: TGTGCCAGCACACATGGGGGGGACGAGCAGTACTTC.

The chain is built from TRBV7-2 and TRBJ1-5; 7 nucleotides match TRBD1. This CDR3 spans 14 amino acids. Germline loops: CDR1 SGHTA, CDR2 FQGNSA. V trimming: 3 bases; J trimming: 3 bases; junction bases outside the gene matches: 2. The CDR3 loop reads CASSFDRVNQPQHF. DNA for the CDR3: TGTGCCAGCAGCTTCGACAGGGTCAATCAGCCCCAGCATTTT.

V usage is TRBV5-1 and J usage is TRBJ1-1; D possibly corresponds to TRBD1 (6 bases). The V end lost 1 base, the J end lost 0 bases, and 7 bases lay between the germline ends. Germline V gene lookup returns CDR1 SGHRS and CDR2 YFSETQ. The CDR3 is 14 residues long. In nucleotides, the CDR3 is TGCGCCAGCAGCTTGTGGGGGCTGAACACTGAAGCTTTCTTT. It is translated as CASSLWGLNTEAFF.

J is TRBJ1-6 and V is TRBV13, with 8 bases fitting TRBD1. The CDR3 totals 14 residues. Germline-derived CDR1 and CDR2 are PRHDT and FYEKMQ (reference sequence). The ends lost 3 bases at V and 8 bases at J; junction bases unmatched: 3. CDR3 nucleotides: TGTGCCAGCAGCTTCGGGACAGGAGATTCACCCCTCCACTTT. This translates into CASSFGTGDSPLHF.

This chain joins TRBV18 and TRBJ2-5; 11 bases match TRBD2. Germline CDR1 is KGHSH and CDR2 is LQKENI. Trimming took 3 bases from V and 4 from J; bases not matched to a gene: 10. The CDR3 is 17 residues long. CDR3 in amino acids: CASSPLLSGGVGETQYF. The CDR3 nucleotides are TGTGCCAGCTCACCCCTCCTTAGCGGGGGGGTTGGAGAGACCCAGTACTTC.

This chain links TRBV27 with TRBJ1-6; 7 bases are shared with TRBD1. Per the germline V gene, CDR1 is MNHEY and CDR2 is SMNVEV (reference sequence). This CDR3 spans 14 amino acids. V gave up 4 bases and J gave up 9 bases; unmatched junction bases: 6. CDR3 amino acids: CASSYDRAASPLHF. The CDR3, as DNA: TGTGCCAGCAGTTATGACAGGGCGGCTTCACCCCTCCACTTT.

The CDR3 DNA sequence: TGTGCCAGCACCCTAGGTAGTTACAATCAGCCCCAGCATTTT. This gives the protein CASTLGSYNQPQHF. V is TRBV28 and J is TRBJ1-5, with D uncertain. CDR1 and CDR2 (germline): MDHEN, SYDVKM. This CDR3 comprises 14 residues. V was clipped by 7 bases and J by 3 bases, with 13 bases between them.

The chain couples TRBV6-1 to TRBJ2-1, with a tentative D call TRBD1 (6 bases). CDR1 and CDR2 from the germline V gene are MNHNS and SASEGT. The CDR3 spans 17 residues. The V and J ends lost 1 base and 0 bases respectively, with 13 bases between them. The CDR3 DNA is TGTGCCAGCAGTGAAGGACCAGGGGCTAGCTCCTACAATGAGCAGTTCTTC. It codes for CASSEGPGASSYNEQFF.

Regarding this clone: At one end, the junction sequence differs from germline, possibly due to a read error. The chain joins TRBV19 to TRBJ1-6; 7 bases line up with TRBD1. Germline loops: CDR1 LNHDA, CDR2 SQIVND (reference sequence). This CDR3 is built from 14 residues. The DNA of the CDR3 is TGTGCCAGTAGTACCCACTCCGACAAGGGGGCGGACGTTTTT. It translates to CASSTHSDKGADVF.

The V call is TRBV5-1, the J call TRBJ2-5; 9 nucleotides line up with TRBD2. The CDR3 is made up of 14 amino acids. V lost 6 bases, J lost 5 bases, and 8 bases stayed unmatched. In germline, CDR1 is SGHRS, CDR2 YFSETQ. The CDR3, as DNA: TGCGCCAGCACTCTAGCGGGGACCCAGGAGACCCAGTACTTC. Translated, it gives CASTLAGTQETQYF.

This sequence joins TRBV9 and TRBJ1-3; 7 bases map to TRBD1. In germline, CDR1 is SGDLS, CDR2 YYNGEE. V gave up 2 bases and J gave up 3 bases; unmatched junction bases: 5. The CDR3 is made up of 15 amino acids. The CDR3 sequence: CASSVTGAGGNTIYF. CDR3 DNA sequence: TGTGCCAGCAGCGTCACAGGGGCGGGTGGAAACACCATATATTTT.

The chain uses TRBV5-4 and TRBJ2-1; 13 bases map to TRBD2. V dropped 3 bases and J dropped 8; count of bases not matched to a gene: 5. This CDR3 comprises 15 residues. Germline V gene sequence: CDR1 SGHNT, CDR2 YYREEE (reference sequence). This chain's CDR3 is CASSSLAGGFDEQFF. CDR3 coding DNA: TGTGCCAGCAGCTCACTAGCGGGGGGGTTCGATGAGCAGTTCTTC.

The chain joins TRBV19 to TRBJ2-7, with 10 bases identical to TRBD2. CDR3 size: 15 residues. V gave up 5 bases and J gave up 2 bases; unmatched junction bases: 6. The germline V gene has CDR1 LNHDA and CDR2 SQIVND (reference sequence). In DNA, the CDR3 is TGTGCCAGTAGTCTAGCGGGGGCCACGACCTACGAGCAGTACTTC. Translated, it gives CASSLAGATTYEQYF. Full variable domain (missing parts from reference TRBV19 and TRBJ2-7): DGGITQSPKYLFRKEGQNVTLSCEQNLNHDAMYWYRQDPGQGLRLIYYSQIVNDFQKGDIAEGYSVSREKKESFPLTVTSAQKNPTAFYLCASSLAGATTYEQYFGPGTRLTVT.

In this sample, this clone turned up once. V is TRBV28 and J is TRBJ2-3, with TRBD1 identical over 9 bases. CDR1 and CDR2 (germline): MDHEN, SYDVKM. V lost 4 bases to trimming and J lost 4 bases; unmatched junction nucleotides: 6. CDR3 size: 15 residues. The DNA for the CDR3 is TGTGCCAGCAGTTCCCCGGGACAGGGCCCAGATACGCAGTATTTT. Protein sequence: CASSSPGQGPDTQYF. The full variable domain, rest sourced from reference TRBV28 and TRBJ2-3, is DVKVTQSSRYLVKRTGEKVFLECVQDMDHENMFWYRQDPGLGLRLIYFSYDVKMKEKGDIPEGYSVSREKKERFSLILESASTNQTSMYLCASSSPGQGPDTQYFGPGTRLTVL.

The CDR3, as DNA: TGTGCCAGCAGCTCGGCAGGCTACCTATCGGCAGGAAACACCATATATTTT. Translated: CASSSAGYLSAGNTIYF. The chain employs TRBV5-6 and TRBJ1-3; D not certain. Germline loops: CDR1 SGHDT, CDR2 YYEEEE. The ends were cut back, 3 bases at V and 4 bases at J, with 20 bases in the middle. CDR3 length equals 17 residues.

CDR3 bases: TGTGCCAGCAGTCCCTCAGTGGGGAAAGCTTTCTTT. Its translation: CASSPSVGKAFF. The chain has TRBV28 and TRBJ1-1; D gene unclear. The CDR3 length is 12 residues. Trimming removed 5 bases at V and 9 bases at J, with 13 bases between. CDR1 and CDR2 (germline): MDHEN, SYDVKM.

The DNA for the CDR3 is TGTGCCAGCAGACGACACAGGGGTCTTGCAGATACGCAGTATTTT. Amino acids: CASRRHRGLADTQYF. The chain couples TRBV3-1 (or the pseudogene TRBV3-2) to TRBJ2-3; TRBD1 matches at 7 bases. This CDR3 spans 15 amino acids. Germline trimming cut 6 bases from V and 4 bases from J; bases unmatched to any gene: 10. CDR1 and CDR2 (germline): LGHDT, YNNKEL (reference sequence).

The chain uses TRBV7-9 and TRBJ1-5; 7 positions match TRBD1. Looked up from germline, CDR1 is SEHNR and CDR2 is FQNEAQ (reference sequence). The V segment lost 5 bases and the J segment 3 bases; nucleotides outside the gene matches: 7. The CDR3 loop spans 15 amino acids. In DNA form, the CDR3 reads TGTGCCAGCAGCCTCTCGACAGGGAACAATCAGCCCCAGCATTTT. This sequence encodes CASSLSTGNNQPQHF.

This clone was observed a few times. The V call is TRBV4-3, the J call TRBJ1-2; 7 bases are shared with TRBD1. J was trimmed by 3 bases and V by 3 bases; bases with no gene match: 16. The CDR3 length is 18 residues. The germline V gene encodes CDR1 LGHNA and CDR2 YSLEER. This chain's CDR3 is CASSHWGDSTRNHYGYTF. The CDR3 nucleotides read TGCGCCAGCAGCCATTGGGGGGACAGCACGAGAAATCACTATGGCTACACCTTC.

A word on this clone: Different DNA sequences within this sample yield the same CDR3. The chain uses TRBV7-3 and TRBJ2-3; D gene ambiguous. The germline V gene encodes CDR1 SGHTA and CDR2 FQGTGA. The CDR3 contains 13 residues. V shed 1 base and J shed 1 base, with 3 bases lying between them. For the CDR3, the DNA is TGTGCCAGCAGCTTAATCGGCACAGATACGCAGTATTTT. It is translated as CASSLIGTDTQYF. The whole variable domain, filled in from reference TRBV7-3 and TRBJ2-3, reads GAGVSQTPSNKVTEKGKYVELRCDPISGHTALYWYRQSLGQGPEFLIYFQGTGAADDSGLPNDRFFAVRPEGSVSTLKIQRTERGDSAVYLCASSLIGTDTQYFGPGTRLTVL.